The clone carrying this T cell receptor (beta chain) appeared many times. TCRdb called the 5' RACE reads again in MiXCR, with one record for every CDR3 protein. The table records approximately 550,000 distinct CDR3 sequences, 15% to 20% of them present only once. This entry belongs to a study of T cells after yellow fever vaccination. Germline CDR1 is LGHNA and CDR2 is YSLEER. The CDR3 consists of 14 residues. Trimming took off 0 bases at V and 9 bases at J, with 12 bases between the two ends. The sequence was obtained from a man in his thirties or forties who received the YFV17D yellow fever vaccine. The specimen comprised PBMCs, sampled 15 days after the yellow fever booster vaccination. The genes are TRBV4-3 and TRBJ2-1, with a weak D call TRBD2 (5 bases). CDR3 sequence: CASSQEVASTEQFF. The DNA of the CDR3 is TGCGCCAGCAGCCAAGAAGTCGCTAGCACTGAGCAGTTCTTC.